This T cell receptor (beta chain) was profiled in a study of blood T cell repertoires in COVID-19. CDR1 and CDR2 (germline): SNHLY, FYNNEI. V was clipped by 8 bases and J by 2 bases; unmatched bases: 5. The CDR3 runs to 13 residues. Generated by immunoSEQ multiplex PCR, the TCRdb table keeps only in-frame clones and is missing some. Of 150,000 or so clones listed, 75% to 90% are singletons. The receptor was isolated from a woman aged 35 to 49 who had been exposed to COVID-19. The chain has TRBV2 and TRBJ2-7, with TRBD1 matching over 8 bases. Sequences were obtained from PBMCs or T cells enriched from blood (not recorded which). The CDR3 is CASARGPPYEQYF. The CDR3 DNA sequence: TGTGCCAGCGCCAGGGGGCCCCCCTACGAGCAGTACTTC.